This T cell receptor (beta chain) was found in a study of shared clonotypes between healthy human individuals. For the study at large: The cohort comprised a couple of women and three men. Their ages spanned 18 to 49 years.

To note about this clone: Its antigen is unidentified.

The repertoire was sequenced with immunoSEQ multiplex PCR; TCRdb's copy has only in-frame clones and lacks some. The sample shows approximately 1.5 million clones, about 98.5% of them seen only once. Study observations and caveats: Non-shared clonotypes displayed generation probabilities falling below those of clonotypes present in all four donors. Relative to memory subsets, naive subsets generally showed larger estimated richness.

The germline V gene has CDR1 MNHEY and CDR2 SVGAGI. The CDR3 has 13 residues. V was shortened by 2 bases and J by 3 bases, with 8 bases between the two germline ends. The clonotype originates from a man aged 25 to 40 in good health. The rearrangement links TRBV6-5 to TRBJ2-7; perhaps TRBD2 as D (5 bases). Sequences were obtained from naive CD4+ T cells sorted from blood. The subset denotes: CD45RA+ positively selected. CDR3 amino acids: CASSYLGGYEQYF. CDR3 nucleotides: TGTGCCAGCAGTTACCTCGGAGGCTACGAGCAGTACTTC.